These T cell receptor beta chains were read from a single sample in a study of cytomegalovirus exposure and HLA in healthy donors. Data came from immunoSEQ multiplex PCR; TCRdb stores just in-frame clones and leaves some out. This table holds under 250,000 clones, around nine tenths found once. The sample comprised PBMCs. The receptors were sampled from a man younger than 30 in good health and CMV-seronegative. Each CDR3 is given with its conserved first and last residue. The D gene is left open where the match is weak. A clone size is listed for some rows: how often the clone was seen (once, few, many), or a class if it is expanded.

.,TRBJ1-4,.,TRBV30,CAWTGYGFEKLFF,TGTGCCTGGACAGGGTACGGTTTCGAAAAACTGTTTTTT
.,TRBJ1-1,.,TRBV10-3,CAISEGGGKTEAFF,TGTGCCATCAGTGAGGGAGGAGGGAAGACTGAAGCTTTCTTT
.,TRBJ1-1,.,TRBV5-5,CASSLAGGGWDTEAFF,TGTGCCAGCAGCTTGGCGGGGGGCGGCTGGGACACTGAAGCTTTCTTT
TRBD1,TRBJ1-1,once,TRBV27,CASSLRGPTEAFF,TGTGCCAGCAGTTTAAGGGGGCCAACAGAAGCTTTCTTT
TRBD2,TRBJ2-1,.,TRBV7-8,CASSLGLAGGPSAYNEQFF,TGTGCCAGCAGCTTGGGACTAGCGGGGGGGCCTTCTGCCTACAATGAGCAGTTCTTC
.,TRBJ2-7,.,TRBV7-2,CASSSGLISEQYF,TGTGCCAGCAGCTCGGGACTGATTTCCGAGCAGTACTTC
.,TRBJ2-1,.,TRBV2,CASSVRERVGGNEQFF,TGTGCCAGCAGTGTTAGAGAGCGGGTTGGGGGCAATGAGCAGTTCTTC
.,TRBJ1-3,.,TRBV5-6,CASSSARGSGNTIYF,TGTGCCAGCAGCTCGGCCAGGGGATCTGGAAACACCATATATTTT
.,TRBJ2-1,.,TRBV7-9,CASRARVNEQFF,TGTGCCAGCAGAGCGAGGGTCAATGAGCAGTTCTTC
TRBD2,TRBJ2-1,.,TRBV5-4,CASSLPGTTGVEQFF,TGTGCCAGCAGCTTGCCCGGGACTACAGGTGTTGAGCAGTTCTTC
.,TRBJ2-3,.,TRBV7-2,CASSLGQGTDTQYF,TGTGCCAGCAGCTTAGGACAGGGCACAGATACGCAGTATTTT
.,TRBJ1-5,.,TRBV28,CASSRPSPGLPQHF,TGTGCCAGCAGCCGCCCTAGCCCGGGTCTACCCCAGCATTTT
TRBD1,TRBJ2-5,.,TRBV6-5,CASSFGTVQETQYF,TGTGCCAGCAGCTTTGGGACAGTGCAAGAGACCCAGTACTTC
TRBD2,TRBJ2-5,.,TRBV10-2,CASTTSGYQETQYF,TGCGCCAGCACCACTAGCGGGTATCAAGAGACCCAGTACTTC
.,TRBJ2-3,once,TRBV6-6,CASSSGGTDTQYF,TGTGCCAGCAGTTCCGGGGGAACAGATACGCAGTATTTT
.,TRBJ1-6,.,TRBV5-4,CASSLVSTSPYNSPLHF,TGTGCCAGCAGCTTGGTCTCGACAAGCCCCTATAATTCACCCCTCCACTTT
TRBD1,TRBJ1-1,.,TRBV5-6,CASSQDRGVVNTEAFF,TGTGCCAGCAGCCAGGACAGGGGTGTGGTGAACACTGAAGCTTTCTTT
.,TRBJ2-6,.,TRBV6-4,CATRQSGANVLTF,TGTGCCACTCGACAATCTGGGGCCAACGTCCTGACTTTC
.,TRBJ1-4,few,TRBV7-2,CASSSTGTNEKLFF,TGTGCCAGCAGCTCGACAGGAACTAATGAAAAACTGTTTTTT
.,TRBJ1-1,.,TRBV5-1,CASSSRPGHLNTEAFF,TGCGCCAGCAGCTCACGACCGGGACACCTGAACACTGAAGCTTTCTTT
TRBD1,TRBJ2-2,few,TRBV15,CATSGPGQGLSRELFF,TGTGCCACCAGCGGTCCGGGACAGGGGCTTAGTAGGGAGCTGTTTTTT
TRBD2,TRBJ2-1,.,TRBV9,CASSGSYGGGRTRSYNEQFF,TGTGCCAGCAGTGGTTCCTACGGGGGGGGCCGAACCCGCTCCTACAATGAGCAGTTCTTC
TRBD2,TRBJ2-7,.,TRBV7-2,CASSSIPKTSGEAYEQYF,TGTGCCAGCAGCTCGATCCCCAAAACTAGCGGGGAGGCCTACGAGCAGTACTTC
.,TRBJ1-6,few,TRBV28,CASGQGNSPLHF,TGTGCCAGCGGCCAGGGGAATTCACCCCTCCACTTT
.,TRBJ1-5,.,TRBV7-7,CASSYARAGSNQPQHF,TGTGCTAGCAGCTACGCCCGGGCGGGGAGCAATCAGCCCCAGCATTTT
.,TRBJ1-1,.,TRBV6-5,CASMPVGHRKAFF,TGTGCCAGCATGCCGGTGGGACACCGCAAAGCTTTCTTT
TRBD2,TRBJ2-1,.,TRBV5-4,CASSFRSGTSGFF,TGTGCCAGCAGCTTTCGAAGTGGGACTAGCGGGTTCTTC
.,TRBJ1-1,.,TRBV25-1,CASSEYFGEGKNTEAFF,TGTGCCAGCAGTGAATATTTCGGGGAGGGTAAAAACACTGAAGCTTTCTTT
TRBD1,TRBJ1-2,few,TRBV7-9,CASSSGTVHGYTF,TGTGCCAGCAGCTCCGGGACAGTCCATGGCTACACCTTC
TRBD1,TRBJ2-1,.,TRBV29-1,CSVGPGQGNNEQFF,TGCAGCGTCGGACCGGGACAGGGAAACAATGAGCAGTTCTTC
.,TRBJ1-1,.,TRBV2,CASRKEGNTEAFF,TGTGCCAGCAGGAAAGAGGGGAACACTGAAGCTTTCTTT
.,TRBJ1-5,.,TRBV27,CASSTWAGAGNQPQHF,TGTGCCAGCAGCACATGGGCGGGGGCCGGCAATCAGCCCCAGCATTTT
TRBD1,TRBJ2-3,.,TRBV27,CASRTGTGSDTQYF,TGTGCCAGCAGAACCGGGACAGGGTCAGATACGCAGTATTTT
.,TRBJ2-7,.,TRBV19,CASSITGMRHEQYF,TGTGCCAGTAGTATTACAGGGATGAGGCACGAGCAGTACTTC
.,TRBJ1-6,.,TRBV30,CAWSVRSGGSSPLHF,TGTGCCTGGAGTGTACGGTCAGGAGGGAGTTCACCCCTCCACTTT
.,TRBJ2-7,.,TRBV11-2,CASRSGLYEQYF,TGTGCCAGCAGATCAGGGCTCTACGAGCAGTACTTC
.,TRBJ2-7,once,TRBV5-1,CASSPTTGTTYEQYF,TGCGCCAGCAGTCCTACGACAGGTACCACCTACGAGCAGTACTTC
.,TRBJ1-5,.,TRBV11-2,CASSLAPGNQPQHF,TGTGCCAGCAGCTTAGCCCCGGGAAATCAGCCCCAGCATTTT
.,TRBJ1-1,.,TRBV29-1,CSVGGQTNTEAFF,TGCAGCGTTGGGGGACAAACGAACACTGAAGCTTTCTTT
.,TRBJ1-2,.,TRBV4-3,CASSQDFRGGPDGYTF,TGCGCCAGCAGCCAAGATTTTAGGGGGGGGCCGGATGGCTACACCTTC
.,TRBJ2-1,once,TRBV28,CAILSTYNEQFF,TGTGCCATCCTTAGCACCTACAATGAGCAGTTCTTC
TRBD1,TRBJ1-2,.,TRBV9,CASSSGQGVNYGYTF,TGTGCCAGCAGCTCCGGACAGGGGGTTAACTATGGCTACACCTTC
TRBD2,TRBJ2-7,once,TRBV6-5,CAGPGLAETYEQYF,TGTGCCGGACCGGGACTAGCGGAAACCTACGAGCAGTACTTC